This T cell receptor beta chain was captured in a study of blood T cell repertoires in COVID-19. Study details: Material from acute and convalescent COVID-19 was sourced from the United States, Italy and Spain. The cDNA or gDNA used as material had been derived from T cells, B-cell-depleted T cells, or PBMCs.

This clone is medium-sized by share. In germline, CDR1 is GTSNPN, CDR2 SVGIG (reference sequence). Trimming removed 1 base from V and 3 bases from J; junction bases left unmatched: 3. The CDR3 runs 14 residues. The data were produced by immunoSEQ multiplex PCR, yet TCRdb's version contains in-frame clones alone and is incomplete. The profile shows roughly 100,000 clones, around 82% of them singletons. The source of this sequence is a man in his fifties or sixties with acute or convalescent COVID-19. Sample: peripheral blood. V and J are TRBV30 and TRBJ2-5; TRBD2 agrees at 9 bases. CDR3 loop: CAWSGASGKETQYF. The CDR3 nucleotides are TGTGCCTGGAGTGGGGCTAGCGGGAAAGAGACCCAGTACTTC. Based on the CDR3 plus reference TRBV30 and TRBJ2-5, the full variable domain is SQTIHQWPATLVQPVGSPLSLECTVEGTSNPNLYWYRQAAGRGLQLLFYSVGIGQISSEVPQNLSASRPQDRQFILSSKKLLLSDSGFYLCAWSGASGKETQYFGPGTRLLVL.